This is a list of T cell receptor beta chains from one sample in a study of cytomegalovirus exposure and HLA in healthy donors. The data were produced by immunoSEQ multiplex PCR, yet TCRdb's version contains in-frame clones alone and is incomplete. The sample consists of about 210,000 clones, about 80% of them appearing once. Sequencing was performed on PBMCs. The receptors shown here come from a male donor in good health and CMV-seronegative. The CDR3 runs from the conserved cysteine through the conserved F or W. Each record gives: J gene, D gene, V gene, clone size, CDR3 DNA, CDR3 protein. D genes are given only for firm matches. The size field is filled for only some rows; it gives once, few, many or a size class.

TRBJ2-7	NA	TRBV7-3	NA	TGTGCCAGCAGCTCAGCCGGGACTGGCTACGAGCAGTACTTC	CASSSAGTGYEQYF
TRBJ2-3	TRBD1	TRBV5-1	few	TGCGCCAGCAGCTTGTCTCAGGGGGCGCCTACAGATACGCAGTATTTT	CASSLSQGAPTDTQYF
TRBJ2-3	TRBD1	TRBV7-2	once	TGTGCCAGCAGCTTACGACCCCCCGGACAGGAAGATACGCAGTATTTT	CASSLRPPGQEDTQYF
TRBJ2-2	NA	TRBV7-9	NA	TGTGCCAGCAGGGGGGCCGCCACCGGGGAGCTGTTTTTT	CASRGAATGELFF
TRBJ1-2	NA	TRBV28	NA	TGTGCCAGCAAGGCAGGGACTAACTATGGCTACACCTTC	CASKAGTNYGYTF
TRBJ2-7	TRBD2	TRBV9	NA	TGTGCCAGCAGCGTAGGGACTAGCGGGAGCAACGAGCAGTACTTC	CASSVGTSGSNEQYF
TRBJ2-1	TRBD2	TRBV5-6	NA	TGTGCCAGCAGCACAAGACTAAGGGAGGGACCCTACAATGAGCAGTTCTTC	CASSTRLREGPYNEQFF
TRBJ2-7	NA	TRBV28	NA	TGTGCCAGCAGTTTGGGTGCGGGATCGGGCTACGAGCAGTACTTC	CASSLGAGSGYEQYF
TRBJ2-1	NA	TRBV7-2	NA	TGTGCCAGCAGCTTAAGAGCCCCCAATGAGCAGTTCTTC	CASSLRAPNEQFF
TRBJ1-1	NA	TRBV11-2	few	TGTGCCAGCAGCCTTTATATGAACACTGAAGCTTTCTTT	CASSLYMNTEAFF
TRBJ1-5	NA	TRBV28	NA	TGTGCCAGCAGGGTGGGGGGGGACAATCAGCCCCAGCATTTT	CASRVGGDNQPQHF
TRBJ2-1	TRBD2	TRBV5-1	NA	TGCGCCAGCAGCAGAGGGACTATAGACAATGAGCAGTTCTTC	CASSRGTIDNEQFF
TRBJ2-7	NA	TRBV7-3	few	TGTGCCAGCAGCTTACGGGGGGCTTACGAGCAGTACTTC	CASSLRGAYEQYF
TRBJ2-5	TRBD1	TRBV2	NA	TGTGCCAGCAGTCTTGTTCAGGGGGCTTGGGAGACCCAGTACTTC	CASSLVQGAWETQYF
TRBJ1-2	TRBD1	TRBV7-9	NA	TGTGCCAGCAGCCCGACGGGACAGGGGGCGTTACGGAATGGCTACACCTTC	CASSPTGQGALRNGYTF
TRBJ2-2	TRBD1	TRBV6-4	NA	TGTGCCAGCCCGACAGGGGGCTTGACCGGGGAGCTGTTTTTT	CASPTGGLTGELFF
TRBJ2-7	NA	TRBV19	few	TGTGCCAGTAGTCGCACAGGGTACTACGAGCAGTACTTC	CASSRTGYYEQYF
TRBJ2-7	TRBD1	TRBV10-1	NA	TGCGCCACCCCTTTCTGGCCGGACAGGGCCCTCTACGAGCAGTACTTC	CATPFWPDRALYEQYF
TRBJ2-7	NA	TRBV9	NA	TGTGCCAGCAGCGTGTCCCAGGGCTGGGTCGAGCAGTACTTC	CASSVSQGWVEQYF
TRBJ2-1	TRBD1	TRBV10-3	NA	TGTGCCATCAGTGACAAGACAGGGGCCTACAATGAGCAGTTCTTC	CAISDKTGAYNEQFF
TRBJ2-7	NA	TRBV7-8	few	TGTGCCAGCAGCTTAGGCAGCGCTTCCTACGAGCAGTACTTC	CASSLGSASYEQYF
TRBJ2-5	TRBD1	TRBV9	NA	TGTGCCAGCAGCGTCGGACAGGGAGAGACCCAGTACTTC	CASSVGQGETQYF
TRBJ2-1	NA	TRBV5-1	NA	TGCGCCAGCAGCTTAAGCTATGAGCAGTTCTTC	CASSLSYEQFF
TRBJ2-7	NA	TRBV10-3	few	TGTGCCATCACGAGACTCACCTACGAGCAGTACTTC	CAITRLTYEQYF
TRBJ2-2	NA	TRBV28	NA	TGTGCCAGCAGTTCGTCCTATGGGGCCACCGGGGAGCTGTTTTTT	CASSSSYGATGELFF
TRBJ2-1	TRBD2	TRBV28	NA	TGTGCCAGCAGCCCGGGGGGAGGTGAGCAGTTCTTC	CASSPGGGEQFF
TRBJ2-3	NA	TRBV5-4	once	TGTGCCAGCAGCTCCCCGTTGGGCAGGGCTAGCACAGATACGCAGTATTTT	CASSSPLGRASTDTQYF
TRBJ2-7	TRBD2	TRBV30	NA	TGTGCCTGGAGTGCCCGACTAGCGGGAGCCCCAAAGCAGTACTTC	CAWSARLAGAPKQYF